A single T cell receptor (beta chain) is shown here with its context. This sample was taken from a study of T cells in Graves' hyperthyroidism and ophthalmopathy. Amplification of TCR beta CDR3 regions used RNA as the template. The HTBI primer set served for first-round RT-PCR of the TCR CDR3. Each CDR3 protein is one row after TCRdb ran MiXCR on the multiplex PCR reads. The sample holds about 500,000 distinct CDR3 sequences, about 16% seen once. The source is a woman in her 30s with Graves' ophthalmopathy. Material: blood.

In DNA, the CDR3 is TGCGCCAGCAGCGGAAAGGGACTAGCGGGAGCGGGAACCGGGGAGCTGTTTTTT. Translated, it gives CASSGKGLAGAGTGELFF. This chain joins TRBV5-1 and TRBJ2-2; 14 bases fit TRBD2. The junction had 10 bases not matched to a gene; V was cut back by 4 bases and J by 5 bases. The CDR3 has 18 residues. Per germline, CDR1 SGHRS and CDR2 YFSETQ.